This TCR beta chain was documented in a study of PD-L1 blockade in urothelial cancer. Study overall: Bladder-origin urothelial cancer in males covered about 90% of the roughly 30 patients.

Locally advanced or metastatic urothelial carcinoma was diagnosed in the patients. Germline CDR1 reads MDHEN; CDR2 reads SYDVKM. V was pared by 5 bases and J by 1 base, with 3 bases of the junction left unmatched. The CDR3 runs 14 residues. The repertoire was sequenced with immunoSEQ multiplex PCR; TCRdb's copy has only in-frame clones and lacks some. The sample shows about 43,000 clones, 88% of them seen only once. The input for sequencing was PBMCs, taken around atezolizumab (anti-PD-L1) treatment. The chain couples TRBV28 to TRBJ1-1, with 8 bases aligning to TRBD1. The TCR comes from an older man with urothelial cancer. The CDR3 DNA reads TGTGCCAGCAGTCGGACAGGGACGAACACTGAAGCTTTCTTT. This codes for CASSRTGTNTEAFF.